The entry below describes one T cell receptor beta chain. These data are taken from a study of shared clonotypes between healthy human individuals. Donors comprised healthy HIV-negative adults lacking recent acute infections or vaccinations. The unsorted samples took tens of millions of PBMCs to get genomic DNA. Method: immunoSEQ multiplex PCR; TCRdb's copy keeps in-frame clones and lacks some. The sample contains about 470,000 clones, roughly 80% of which appear only once. This CDR3 is 16 amino acids long. Deletions cut 4 bases from V and 0 bases from J, with 15 bases between. CDR1 SGHAT and CDR2 FQNNGV come from the germline V gene.

The receptor was isolated from a woman aged 40 to 50 in good health. Some clones in this sample may be carry-over from other donors' samples. V is TRBV11-2 and J is TRBJ1-1; D gene uncertain. The sample taken for sequencing was PBMCs. The CDR3 spells CASSSAGARLNTEAFF. In DNA, the CDR3 is TGTGCCAGCAGCTCAGCCGGAGCTCGTTTGAACACTGAAGCTTTCTTT.